Presented here are 24 T cell receptor beta chains from one specimen sequenced in a study of lymphopenia after photon versus proton radiotherapy (dated by TCRdb to between 2018 and 2021). Libraries were built with the immunoSEQ multiplex PCR assay. Entries here come from immuneACCESS through TCRdb and include only in-frame sequences with V and J called. Some clones fail to appear in such tables; in the studies checked, an unresolved V gene covers under half of the shortfall, and the cause of the remainder is unknown. This sample holds more than 45,000 clones; around 84% were observed only once. Around 1.9% of the sample is held by the ten biggest clonotypes. The source material was peripheral blood, sampled from a patient treated with proton-based radiotherapy. Receptors originate from a man aged 60 to 69 with pancreatic cancer.

The chain employs TRBV28 and TRBJ2-1, with 9 bases matching TRBD1. Germline trimming cut 6 bases from V and 1 base from J; bases unmatched to any gene: 1. The CDR3 is made up of 14 amino acids. Germline CDR1 MDHEN, CDR2 SYDVKM. CDR3 sequence reads: CASRGQGSYNEQFF. Here the CDR3 DNA reads TGTGCCAGCAGGGGACAGGGTTCCTACAATGAGCAGTTCTTC.

J is TRBJ1-1 and V is TRBV19, with a weak D call TRBD1 (5 bases). The CDR3 is made up of 14 amino acids. Germline lookup yields CDR1 LNHDA and CDR2 SQIVND (reference sequence). Between the trimmed V and J ends, which lost 3 bases and 4 bases, there was a span of 12 bases. CDR3 protein: CASSIPAGATEAFF. The DNA for the CDR3 is TGTGCCAGTAGTATTCCGGCTGGGGCCACTGAAGCTTTCTTT.

The chain is built from TRBV7-8 and TRBJ2-1; possible D gene TRBD2, 6 bases. The CDR3 covers 15 residues. Trimming removed 5 bases at V and 7 bases at J, with 18 bases between. The germline V gene encodes CDR1 SGHVS and CDR2 FQNEAQ. The CDR3 here is CASSRAWLGSNEQFF. CDR3 nucleotides: TGTGCCAGCAGCCGAGCCTGGCTCGGGAGTAATGAGCAGTTCTTC.

This clone was counted once. The V and J genes are TRBV11-2 and TRBJ1-3; possibly TRBD1 for D (6 bases). V was cut by 3 bases and J by 0 bases, with 12 bases left in between. The CDR3 runs to 16 residues. Germline loops: CDR1 SGHAT, CDR2 FQNNGV. CDR3 amino acids: CASSLWQGTSGNTIYF. The CDR3 coding sequence is TGTGCCAGCAGCTTGTGGCAGGGGACCTCTGGAAACACCATATATTTT. Variable domain in full (rest from reference TRBV11-2 and TRBJ1-3): EAGVAQSPRYKIIEKRQSVAFWCNPISGHATLYWYQQILGQGPKLLIQFQNNGVVDDSQLPKDRFSAERLKGVDSTLKIQPAKLEDSAVYLCASSLWQGTSGNTIYFGEGSWLTVV.

The V call is TRBV6-5, the J call TRBJ2-5, with 9 bases lining up with TRBD1. CDR1 MNHEY and CDR2 SVGAGI come from the germline V gene. With V trimmed by 6 bases and J by 7 bases, 6 bases remained unmatched. The CDR3 has 13 residues. CDR3 sequence: CASSRDREATQYF. The CDR3, as DNA: TGTGCCAGCAGCCGGGACAGGGAGGCGACCCAGTACTTC.

The chain carries TRBV19 and TRBJ1-3, with no clear D. The length of the CDR3 is 16 residues. Germline lookup yields CDR1 LNHDA and CDR2 SQIVND (reference sequence). V lost 3 bases and J 0 bases, leaving 12 bases between the germline ends. The CDR3 loop reads CASSMGRSSSGNTIYF. Written as DNA, the CDR3 is TGTGCCAGTAGTATGGGTAGATCGAGCTCTGGAAACACCATATATTTT.

The gene calls are TRBV30 and TRBJ2-7; 11 nucleotides align to TRBD2. This CDR3 comprises 15 residues. The germline CDR1 and CDR2 sequences are GTSNPN and SVGIG (reference sequence). J lost 5 bases, V lost 0 bases, and 6 bases had no gene match. CDR3 bases: TGTGCCTGGAGTGTTGGGACTAGCGGAGACGACGAGCAGTACTTC. It yields the protein CAWSVGTSGDDEQYF.

This clone was seen a single time. This chain links TRBV7-9 with TRBJ1-4; no clear D gene. This CDR3 region has 13 residues. V lost 5 bases to trimming and J lost 7 bases, with 11 bases between them. Germline V CDR1 and CDR2: SEHNR, FQNEAQ (reference sequence). This CDR3 is CASSPAAAEKLFF. The CDR3 bases are TGTGCCAGCAGCCCCGCGGCTGCTGAAAAACTGTTTTTT.

V usage is TRBV5-6 and J usage is TRBJ1-2; the match to TRBD1 covers 8 bases. Germline-derived CDR1 and CDR2 are SGHDT and YYEEEE. This CDR3 has 14 residues. V was clipped by 0 bases and J by 7 bases; unmatched bases: 5. CDR3: CASSLAGGFGGYTF. CDR3 nucleotides: TGTGCCAGCAGCTTGGCAGGGGGCTTCGGTGGCTACACCTTC.

The V and J genes are TRBV13 and TRBJ1-2; D not certain. The V end was cut by 0 bases, the J end by 3 bases, with 14 bases between. Germline-derived CDR1 and CDR2 are PRHDT and FYEKMQ (reference sequence). This CDR3 contains 16 residues. CDR3 region: CASSLGSRASDYGYTF. CDR3 bases: TGTGCCAGCAGCTTAGGCTCAAGGGCCAGTGACTATGGCTACACCTTC.

Concerning this clone: Other DNA sequences from this sample encode an identical CDR3 as well. V is TRBV11-3 and J is TRBJ2-3, with D maybe TRBD1 (5 bases). This CDR3 spans 15 amino acids. V gave up 0 bases and J gave up 1 base, with 8 bases separating them. CDR1 is SGHNT, CDR2 YENEEA, per germline. The CDR3 DNA reads TGTGCCAGCAGCTTAGAAGGGGCAGGCACAGATACGCAGTATTTT. It is translated as CASSLEGAGTDTQYF. The full variable domain, in which reference TRBV11-3 and TRBJ2-3 provide the parts outside the CDR3, is EAGVVQSPRYKIIEKKQPVAFWCNPISGHNTLYWYLQNLGQGPELLIRYENEEAVDDSQLPKDRFSAERLKGVDSTLKIQPAELGDSAVYLCASSLEGAGTDTQYFGPGTRLTVL.

V usage is TRBV30 and J usage is TRBJ2-7; 8 bases line up with TRBD1. Trimming cost V 0 bases and J 6 bases; bases outside gene matches: 4. Germline CDR1 reads GTSNPN; CDR2 reads SVGIG (reference sequence). This CDR3 is built from 13 residues. The CDR3 sequence: CAWSVGRGLEQYF. The DNA for the CDR3 is TGTGCCTGGAGTGTGGGCAGGGGGCTCGAGCAGTACTTC.

This chain connects TRBV11-3 to TRBJ1-2; D remains ambiguous. The V end was cut by 0 bases, the J end by 3 bases, with 8 bases between. The CDR3 has 14 amino acids. In germline, CDR1 is SGHNT, CDR2 YENEEA. The CDR3 DNA reads as TGTGCCAGCAGCTTAGACAGGCAGGACTATGGCTACACCTTC. Its protein is CASSLDRQDYGYTF.

The V gene is TRBV19, the J gene TRBJ1-5; 8 bases are a match to TRBD1. The CDR3 loop spans 14 amino acids. Germline V CDR1 and CDR2: LNHDA, SQIVND (reference sequence). The J segment lost 7 bases and the V segment lost 5 bases, leaving 7 bases of the junction unmatched. The CDR3 DNA sequence: TGTGCCAGTAGTGGCAGGACAGGGAGCCAGCCCCAGCATTTT. Protein product: CASSGRTGSQPQHF. The full variable domain, in which reference TRBV19 and TRBJ1-5 provide the parts outside the CDR3, is DGGITQSPKYLFRKEGQNVTLSCEQNLNHDAMYWYRQDPGQGLRLIYYSQIVNDFQKGDIAEGYSVSREKKESFPLTVTSAQKNPTAFYLCASSGRTGSQPQHFGDGTRLSIL.

The chain is built from TRBV11-2 and TRBJ2-3, with no clear D. Germline CDR1 is SGHAT and CDR2 is FQNNGV. V lost 5 bases to trimming and J lost 3 bases, with 21 bases between them. The CDR3 loop spans 17 amino acids. CDR3 sequence: CASSVQHLRVRTDTQYF. CDR3 in DNA: TGTGCCAGCAGCGTACAGCATCTTAGGGTTAGGACAGATACGCAGTATTTT.

CDR3 in amino acids: CAWSEGLISGNTIYF. CDR3 nucleotide sequence: TGTGCCTGGAGTGAGGGGCTTATCTCTGGAAACACCATATATTTT. The chain joins TRBV30 to TRBJ1-3; TRBD1 is a possible D gene (5 bases). Germline V gene data show CDR1 as GTSNPN and CDR2 as SVGIG (reference sequence). The ends were cut back, 1 base at V and 0 bases at J, with 10 bases in the middle. The CDR3 loop spans 15 amino acids.

DNA of the CDR3: TGTGCCAGCAGAAGTTTATTTAGGTCCACCACCTACGAGCAGTACTTC. The encoded protein is CASRSLFRSTTYEQYF. This chain uses TRBV27 with TRBJ2-7; D is uncertain. Trimming took 6 bases from V and 2 from J, leaving 20 bases between them. The germline V gene encodes CDR1 MNHEY and CDR2 SMNVEV (reference sequence). The CDR3 extends over 16 amino acids.

This clone was seen just once. This chain joins TRBV18 and TRBJ2-2; no clear D gene. This CDR3 spans 15 amino acids. V was shortened by 7 bases and J by 1 base, with 13 bases between the two germline ends. Germline CDR1 and CDR2: KGHSH and LQKENI. This CDR3 reads CASFRAEENTGELFF. The DNA of the CDR3 is TGTGCCAGCTTTCGTGCAGAAGAGAACACCGGGGAGCTGTTTTTT.

The chain recombines TRBV7-2 with TRBJ2-2; D remains unclear. The CDR3 contains 17 residues. V lost 1 base to trimming and J lost 4 bases, with 16 bases between them. Germline loops: CDR1 SGHTA, CDR2 FQGNSA. Written as DNA, the CDR3 is TGTGCCAGCAGCTTAGTAGGCCCTTTGGTTGGCACCGGGGAGCTGTTTTTT. It specifies CASSLVGPLVGTGELFF.

The rearrangement joins TRBV11-2 to TRBJ2-1; weak D call: TRBD2 (5 bases). Deletions cut 5 bases from V and 4 bases from J, with 21 bases between. Germline values: CDR1 SGHAT, CDR2 FQNNGV. The CDR3 loop spans 17 amino acids. The CDR3, as DNA: TGTGCCAGCAGCGCATGGGTCTCGGATTCGGGGTACAATGAGCAGTTCTTC. Its translation is CASSAWVSDSGYNEQFF.

V usage is TRBV7-2 and J usage is TRBJ1-2, with D uncertain. V was clipped by 0 bases and J by 1 base, with 9 bases between them. The germline gives CDR1 SGHTA, CDR2 FQGNSA. The CDR3 runs 15 residues. CDR3 nucleotide sequence: TGTGCCAGCAGCTTAGCTGGGGATGGTAACTATGGCTACACCTTC. It specifies CASSLAGDGNYGYTF.

This clone was recorded only once. This chain connects TRBV11-2 to TRBJ1-6, with 7 bases lining up with TRBD1. V trimming: 4 bases; J trimming: 1 base; junction bases outside the gene matches: 13. Germline-derived CDR1 and CDR2 are SGHAT and FQNNGV. The CDR3 contains 19 residues. CDR3 sequence reads: CASSSRTGGKGSYNSPLHF. CDR3 in DNA: TGTGCCAGCAGCTCCCGGACAGGTGGAAAAGGGTCCTATAATTCACCCCTCCACTTT.

The chain has TRBV30 and TRBJ2-7, with 13 bases fitting TRBD2. This CDR3 spans 17 amino acids. The ends lost 4 bases at V and 5 bases at J; junction bases unmatched: 14. In germline, CDR1 is GTSNPN, CDR2 SVGIG (reference sequence). CDR3 sequence: CAWKPLPGLAGVNEQYF. The CDR3 DNA reads as TGTGCCTGGAAACCTCTCCCCGGACTAGCGGGAGTTAACGAGCAGTACTTC.

This sequence joins TRBV7-6 and TRBJ2-5, with a weak D call TRBD1 (6 bases). The CDR3 consists of 14 residues. V was clipped by 0 bases and J by 5 bases, with 10 bases between them. Germline CDR1 reads SGHVS; CDR2 reads FNYEAQ. CDR3 bases: TGTGCCAGCAGCTTAGCGGCAGGGGCGGAGACCCAGTACTTC. Residues: CASSLAAGAETQYF.